The rows below give T cell receptor beta chains drawn from one sample of a study of T cells in Graves' hyperthyroidism and ophthalmopathy. TCRdb re-analysed the multiplex PCR reads in MiXCR, keeping a single row per CDR3 protein. This sample has approximately 510,000 distinct CDR3 sequences, with around 20% found just once. Sequenced input: blood. Receptors were obtained from a man between 18 and 35 years old with Graves' hyperthyroidism. Each CDR3 is given with its conserved first and last residue. The D gene is left open where the match is weak. Rows give clone size only sometimes, using once, few, many, or a class for an expanded clone.

CDR3 protein: CASSLQVETQYF; CDR3 DNA: TGTGCCAGCAGTCTACAAGTAGAGACCCAGTACTTC; clone size: many; D gene: .; V gene: TRBV6-2/TRBV6-3; J gene: TRBJ2-5
CDR3 protein: CASSPPRDPAYEQYF; CDR3 DNA: TGTGCCAGCAGCCCACCTCGGGACCCAGCCTACGAGCAGTACTTC; clone size: many; D gene: .; V gene: TRBV6-2/TRBV6-3; J gene: TRBJ2-7
CDR3 protein: CASSIVATGELFF; CDR3 DNA: TGTGCCAGTAGTATTGTGGCCACCGGGGAGCTGTTTTTT; clone size: few; D gene: .; V gene: TRBV19; J gene: TRBJ2-2
CDR3 protein: CASSFGGEETRYF; CDR3 DNA: TGTGCCAGCAGTTTTGGGGGTGAGGAGACCCGGTACTTC; clone size: few; D gene: .; V gene: TRBV12-3/TRBV12-4; J gene: TRBJ2-5
CDR3 protein: CASSDRDLFNQPQHF; CDR3 DNA: TGTGCCAGCAGCGACAGGGATTTATTCAATCAGCCCCAGCATTTT; clone size: few; D gene: TRBD1; V gene: TRBV6-1; J gene: TRBJ1-5
CDR3 protein: CASSPLGVNTEAFF; CDR3 DNA: TGCGCCAGCAGCCCCCTCGGGGTGAACACTGAAGCTTTCTTT; clone size: many; D gene: .; V gene: TRBV5-1; J gene: TRBJ1-1
CDR3 protein: CAISEDTSGGSDTQYF; CDR3 DNA: TGTGCCATCAGTGAGGATACTAGCGGGGGGTCAGATACGCAGTATTTT; clone size: few; D gene: TRBD2; V gene: TRBV10-3; J gene: TRBJ2-3
CDR3 protein: CASSQGGRNTEAFF; CDR3 DNA: TGTGCCAGCTCACAGGGGGGGCGAAACACTGAAGCTTTCTTT; clone size: many; D gene: .; V gene: TRBV18; J gene: TRBJ1-1
CDR3 protein: CASSQTRGQGTEAFF; CDR3 DNA: TGTGCCAGCAGCCAGACCAGGGGGCAGGGCACTGAAGCTTTCTTT; clone size: .; D gene: TRBD1; V gene: TRBV7-9; J gene: TRBJ1-1
CDR3 protein: CASSEWGTGDHEQYF; CDR3 DNA: TGTGCCAGCAGTGAATGGGGGACAGGGGACCACGAGCAGTACTTC; clone size: many; D gene: TRBD1; V gene: TRBV25-1; J gene: TRBJ2-7
CDR3 protein: CATSREDTPNYGYTF; CDR3 DNA: TGTGCCACCAGCAGAGAGGACACCCCGAACTATGGCTACACCTTC; clone size: .; D gene: .; V gene: TRBV15; J gene: TRBJ1-2
CDR3 protein: CASSPSLKLAGEETQYF; CDR3 DNA: TGTGCCAGCAGCCCCTCCCTCAAATTAGCGGGGGAAGAGACCCAGTACTTC; clone size: many; D gene: TRBD2; V gene: TRBV11-2; J gene: TRBJ2-5
CDR3 protein: CASSQDQSRGSSYTF; CDR3 DNA: TGTGCCAGCAGCCAAGATCAAAGCAGGGGTAGTAGCTACACCTTC; clone size: few; D gene: .; V gene: TRBV3-1; J gene: TRBJ1-2
CDR3 protein: CASTLRTGDTEAFF; CDR3 DNA: TGCGCCAGCACCCTGAGGACAGGGGACACTGAAGCTTTCTTT; clone size: .; D gene: TRBD1; V gene: TRBV4-1; J gene: TRBJ1-1
CDR3 protein: CASSGLPGEPQHF; CDR3 DNA: TGTGCCAGCAGCGGCTTACCGGGTGAGCCCCAGCATTTT; clone size: many; D gene: .; V gene: TRBV2; J gene: TRBJ1-5
CDR3 protein: CASSLWTANTGELFF; CDR3 DNA: TGTGCCAGCAGTTTATGGACAGCGAACACCGGGGAGCTGTTTTTT; clone size: many; D gene: .; V gene: TRBV28; J gene: TRBJ2-2
CDR3 protein: CSARGQGRHEQYF; CDR3 DNA: TGCAGTGCTCGGGGACAGGGGAGGCACGAGCAGTACTTC; clone size: .; D gene: TRBD1; V gene: TRBV20-1; J gene: TRBJ2-7
CDR3 protein: CASSPGTGLGTQYF; CDR3 DNA: TGTGCCAGCAGCCCTGGGACAGGCCTTGGGACCCAGTACTTC; clone size: many; D gene: TRBD1; V gene: TRBV28; J gene: TRBJ2-5
CDR3 protein: CASSLSLGKTETQYF; CDR3 DNA: TGTGCCAGCAGCTTATCCCTAGGGAAGACAGAGACCCAGTACTTC; clone size: many; D gene: .; V gene: TRBV7-2; J gene: TRBJ2-5
CDR3 protein: CASRLGTGNEAFF; CDR3 DNA: TGTGCCAGCAGGCTAGGTACAGGGAATGAAGCTTTCTTT; clone size: many; D gene: .; V gene: TRBV6-2/TRBV6-3; J gene: TRBJ1-1
CDR3 protein: CASKLDISNQPQHF; CDR3 DNA: TGTGCCAGTAAACTGGACATAAGCAATCAGCCCCAGCATTTT; clone size: many; D gene: .; V gene: TRBV19; J gene: TRBJ1-5
CDR3 protein: CASSPLSGTGVGQPQHF; CDR3 DNA: TGTGCCAGCAGTCCGCTGTCCGGGACTGGGGTGGGGCAGCCCCAGCATTTT; clone size: many; D gene: .; V gene: TRBV6-1; J gene: TRBJ1-5
CDR3 protein: CASSLFRVPSGEETQYF; CDR3 DNA: TGTGCCAGCAGTTTATTCCGGGTGCCTAGCGGGGAGGAGACCCAGTACTTC; clone size: many; D gene: TRBD2; V gene: TRBV28; J gene: TRBJ2-5
CDR3 protein: CASSQTLGEGYGYTF; CDR3 DNA: TGTGCCAGCAGTCAGACCCTGGGCGAAGGCTATGGCTACACCTTC; clone size: many; D gene: .; V gene: TRBV6-1; J gene: TRBJ1-2
CDR3 protein: CASSLDGGSGNTIYF; CDR3 DNA: TGCGCCAGCAGCTTGGATGGAGGGTCTGGAAACACCATATATTTT; clone size: many; D gene: .; V gene: TRBV5-1; J gene: TRBJ1-3
CDR3 protein: CSARDRQGRGYDTEAFF; CDR3 DNA: TGCAGTGCTAGAGACCGACAGGGAAGGGGATATGACACTGAAGCTTTCTTT; clone size: .; D gene: TRBD1; V gene: TRBV20-1; J gene: TRBJ1-1
CDR3 protein: CASSLDPPPAGELFF; CDR3 DNA: TGTGCCAGCAGCTTAGATCCCCCGCCGGCCGGGGAGCTGTTTTTT; clone size: many; D gene: .; V gene: TRBV11-2; J gene: TRBJ2-2
CDR3 protein: CASSRISAEAFF; CDR3 DNA: TGTGCCAGCAGTCGAATCTCTGCTGAAGCTTTCTTT; clone size: many; D gene: .; V gene: TRBV6-2/TRBV6-3; J gene: TRBJ1-1
CDR3 protein: CSTSGALTAYEQYF; CDR3 DNA: TGCAGTACTAGTGGGGCCCTTACGGCCTACGAGCAGTACTTC; clone size: many; D gene: .; V gene: TRBV20-1; J gene: TRBJ2-7
CDR3 protein: CASSSNIAAYNEQFF; CDR3 DNA: TGTGCCAGCAGTTCGAACATAGCGGCCTACAATGAGCAGTTCTTC; clone size: few; D gene: .; V gene: TRBV2; J gene: TRBJ2-1
CDR3 protein: CASSPMGGTFTGELFF; CDR3 DNA: TGTGCCAGCAGTCCTATGGGGGGAACATTTACCGGGGAGCTGTTTTTT; clone size: few; D gene: .; V gene: TRBV11-2; J gene: TRBJ2-2
CDR3 protein: CASSLGWPLKNTEAFF; CDR3 DNA: TGTGCCAGCAGTTTGGGCTGGCCCCTCAAGAACACTGAAGCTTTCTTT; clone size: .; D gene: .; V gene: TRBV12-3/TRBV12-4; J gene: TRBJ1-1
CDR3 protein: CASSSGGGGSSYEQYF; CDR3 DNA: TGTGCCAGCAGCTCCGGTGGGGGGGGTAGCTCCTACGAGCAGTACTTC; clone size: few; D gene: TRBD2; V gene: TRBV11-1; J gene: TRBJ2-7
CDR3 protein: CASSFSTGGARETQYF; CDR3 DNA: TGTGCCAGCAGTTTCTCGACAGGGGGCGCAAGGGAGACCCAGTACTTC; clone size: many; D gene: TRBD1; V gene: TRBV28; J gene: TRBJ2-5
CDR3 protein: CASSDYPWRNTEAFF; CDR3 DNA: TGTGCCAGCAGTGATTACCCTTGGAGGAACACTGAAGCTTTCTTT; clone size: .; D gene: .; V gene: TRBV6-1; J gene: TRBJ1-1
CDR3 protein: CASSEGRFSNQPQHF; CDR3 DNA: TGTGCCAGCAGTGAAGGCAGGTTTAGCAATCAGCCCCAGCATTTT; clone size: many; D gene: .; V gene: TRBV6-1; J gene: TRBJ1-5
CDR3 protein: CASSPKWSPGNTIYF; CDR3 DNA: TGCGCCAGCAGCCCCAAATGGAGTCCGGGAAACACCATATATTTT; clone size: many; D gene: .; V gene: TRBV4-1; J gene: TRBJ1-3
CDR3 protein: CASRRTGGVNTEAFF; CDR3 DNA: TGTGCCAGCAGAAGGACAGGGGGGGTGAACACTGAAGCTTTCTTT; clone size: .; D gene: TRBD1; V gene: TRBV27; J gene: TRBJ1-1
CDR3 protein: CASSTPRPGGVNTEAFF; CDR3 DNA: TGTGCCAGTAGCACCCCGAGGCCAGGGGGCGTCAACACTGAAGCTTTCTTT; clone size: few; D gene: TRBD1; V gene: TRBV19; J gene: TRBJ1-1
CDR3 protein: CASSQVTFFGSYNEQFF; CDR3 DNA: TGTGCCAGCAGCCAAGTGACGTTTTTTGGGTCCTACAATGAGCAGTTCTTC; clone size: few; D gene: .; V gene: TRBV14; J gene: TRBJ2-1
CDR3 protein: CATSDETGRGTEAFF; CDR3 DNA: TGTGCCACCAGTGATGAGACAGGGAGAGGCACTGAAGCTTTCTTT; clone size: many; D gene: TRBD1; V gene: TRBV24-1; J gene: TRBJ1-1
CDR3 protein: CASSYNRGTEAFF; CDR3 DNA: TGTGCCAGCAGTTATAATAGGGGCACTGAAGCTTTCTTT; clone size: many; D gene: .; V gene: TRBV27; J gene: TRBJ1-1
CDR3 protein: CASSTGTGSSYNSPLHF; CDR3 DNA: TGTGCCAGCAGCACCGGGACAGGGAGCTCCTATAATTCACCCCTCCACTTT; clone size: many; D gene: TRBD1; V gene: TRBV2; J gene: TRBJ1-6
CDR3 protein: CASSLGPLFGGYTF; CDR3 DNA: TGTGCCAGCAGCCTGGGACCGCTTTTCGGTGGCTACACCTTC; clone size: .; D gene: .; V gene: TRBV7-3; J gene: TRBJ1-2
CDR3 protein: CASNKQGLRETQYF; CDR3 DNA: TGTGCCAGCAACAAACAGGGTCTGAGGGAGACCCAGTACTTC; clone size: many; D gene: .; V gene: TRBV28; J gene: TRBJ2-5